This T cell receptor beta chain was recorded in a study of patients and donors after allogeneic stem cell transplantation (dated by TCRdb to the early 2020s). This clonotype has ten or more counts. What antigen it recognizes has not been identified. No much larger clone exists at a distance of one base, and base qualities are not known. To prepare the library, RT-PCR was applied. The sample was run on a NextSeq 550. Using fastp at Q25 and MiXCR, TCRdb reprocessed the public reads and kept productive beta chains. One record per CDR3 amino acid sequence lists the most common genes and DNA. The sample yields 200,000 to 250,000 distinct CDR3 sequences; roughly two fifths were counted once. The top ten clones comprise 11% of the sample. The sample taken for sequencing was blood, either unsorted or a sorted T cell fraction (not recorded which). This TCR was sampled from a human donor who was either an allogeneic HSCT recipient or a stem cell or donor lymphocyte infusion donor (not recorded which). It is not recorded whose cells these are; they may come from a transplant donor.

The CDR3 is CASSIRYNYGYTF. The bases are TGTGCCAGCAGCATAAGGTACAACTATGGCTACACCTTC. Rearrangement joined TRBV7-6 to TRBJ1-2; no D gene can be assigned with confidence. The germline V gene yields SGHVS for CDR1 and FNYEAQ for CDR2. V is cut by 5 bases and J by 2 bases, and the space between the germline ends is 9 bases. The cysteine opens and the phenylalanine closes a CDR3 of 13 amino acids. The read is trimmed to its CDR3 DNA, 39 bases read in frame from base 1.